This T cell receptor (beta chain) was sequenced for a study of T cell changes during pregnancy in multiple sclerosis. The germline CDR1 and CDR2 sequences are MNHEY and SMNVEV (reference sequence). The ends were cut back, 6 bases at V and 3 bases at J, with 12 bases in the middle. The CDR3 length is 13 residues. This table comes from immunoSEQ multiplex PCR, and its TCRdb copy is limited to in-frame clones, with some not included. Of about 54,000 clones in the sample, 85% to 90% were seen once. The sequencing used CD4+ T cells from peripheral blood mononuclear cells, collected in the first trimester of pregnancy. The chain couples TRBV27 to TRBJ2-7; D is possibly TRBD1 (6 bases). The sequence derives from a female donor with multiple sclerosis, enrolled in a pregnancy study. The CDR3 protein is CASSSDSFYEQYF. The CDR3 DNA follows: TGTGCCAGCAGCTCGGACAGTTTCTACGAGCAGTACTTC.